The next 23 T cell receptor beta chains were all read from a single sample in a study of blood T cells in healthy people across ages. A sample-barcoded 5' primer and a J-beta primer mix were used in a second PCR of about 7 to 12 cycles. TCRdb reanalysed the 5' RACE reads using MiXCR and keeps one entry per CDR3 protein. The top ten hold 6.7% of the sample, which has over 1,300,000 distinct CDR3 sequences, around 59% seen once. Sequencing was performed on blood. These receptors came from a man younger than 30 in good health.

The sample holds a few counts of this clonotype. The chain couples TRBV28 to TRBJ2-6; D gene uncertain. This CDR3 has 13 amino acids. Trimming removed 10 bases from V and 2 bases from J, with 9 bases in between. Germline V lookup: CDR1 MDHEN, CDR2 SYDVKM. The chain's CDR3 is CATYIPGANVLTF. Written as DNA, the CDR3 is TGTGCCACCTACATTCCTGGGGCCAACGTCCTGACTTTC.

As for this clonotype: Mismatch with germline at one junction end may stem from a read error. The chain recombines TRBV12-3 or TRBV12-4 with TRBJ1-2; weak D call: TRBD1 (6 bases). CDR3 length equals 20 residues. Here the CDR3 reads CASSSDPLPRKRQGRYGHTF. Written as DNA, the CDR3 is TGTGCCAGCAGCTCGGATCCCCTCCCCCGGAAACGCCAGGGGAGGTATGGCCACACCTTC.

This clonotype has a single count. The chain employs TRBV6-1 and TRBJ2-7; D is tentatively TRBD1 or TRBD2 (5 bases each). The V gene's germline CDR1 is MNHNS and CDR2 SASEGT. The CDR3 spans 14 residues. The V gene lost 7 bases and the J gene lost 2 bases, with 15 bases spanning the gap. The CDR3 DNA reads TGTGCCAGCATGAGTAGGCAGGGACCCTACGAGCAGTACTTC. Translated: CASMSRQGPYEQYF.

This clonotype was seen a handful of times. The CDR3 DNA reads TGCGCCAGCAGCCACGCTAGCGGGAGTGGATACGAGCAGTACTTC. Translating it yields CASSHASGSGYEQYF. The rearrangement links TRBV4-1 to TRBJ2-7, with TRBD2 identical over 10 bases. V trimming: 3 bases; J trimming: 4 bases; junction bases outside the gene matches: 6. This CDR3 is built from 15 residues. Germline V gene lookup returns CDR1 MGHRA and CDR2 YSYEKL.

This rearrangement joins TRBV7-2 to TRBJ2-5; D is perhaps TRBD1 or TRBD2 (7 bases each). V lost 6 bases to trimming and J lost 5 bases, with 22 bases between them. The CDR3 has 16 amino acids. Germline CDR1 and CDR2: SGHTA and FQGNSA. The CDR3 is CASRTGPGEGAETQYF. The CDR3 bases are TGTGCCAGCAGAACTGGGCCAGGGGAGGGGGCGGAGACCCAGTACTTC.

This clonotype was seen just once. The V call is TRBV28, the J call TRBJ1-4; a weak D match, TRBD1 (6 bases). Germline CDR1 and CDR2: MDHEN and SYDVKM. Deletions cut 1 base from V and 8 bases from J, with 35 bases between. This CDR3 has 22 residues. CDR3 sequence (DNA): TGTGCCAGCAGTTTATCCCTATTCAAATTACAGGGAATGGTGACTCAATTGGAAAAACTGTTTTTT. It codes for CASSLSLFKLQGMVTQLEKLFF.

The CDR3 nucleotides read TGTGCCAGCAGCCACTCAGGGAAGGGATTGGGGGAGCAGTACTTC. It yields the protein CASSHSGKGLGEQYF. The chain joins TRBV11-2 to TRBJ2-7; D possibly corresponds to TRBD1 (5 bases). CDR1 is SGHAT and CDR2 is FQNNGV in the germline V gene. V dropped 5 bases and J dropped 7 bases, with 21 bases sitting between them. CDR3 size: 15 residues.

This clonotype has just a few counts. The V gene is TRBV29-1, the J gene TRBJ2-1; 11 bases agree with TRBD2. This CDR3 comprises 13 residues. Germline CDR1 SQVTM, CDR2 ANQGSEA. After removal of 5 bases from V and 7 bases from J, the junction contained 4 bases not matched to a gene. As DNA, the CDR3 is TGCAGCGTTCGAACTAGCGGGGGTAATGAGCAGTTCTTC. Translated, it gives CSVRTSGGNEQFF.

This clonotype came up a few times. This sequence joins TRBV20-1 and TRBJ2-5; 14 bases are shared with TRBD2. This CDR3 contains 15 residues. After removal of 6 bases from V and 2 bases from J, the junction contained 5 bases not matched to a gene. Germline V gives CDR1 DFQATT, CDR2 SNEGSKA (reference sequence). CDR3 region: CSAVGTSGGQETQYF. The CDR3 DNA is TGCAGTGCCGTGGGGACTAGCGGGGGTCAAGAGACCCAGTACTTC.

This chain uses TRBV6-2 or TRBV6-3 with TRBJ2-2, with a possible D match to TRBD2 (5 bases). This CDR3 comprises 15 residues. Germline V CDR1 and CDR2: MNHEY, SVGEGT. Trimming shortened V by 6 bases and J by 4 bases, and 15 bases separated the two germline ends. CDR3: CASSLPTGFTGELFF. As DNA, the CDR3 is TGTGCCAGCAGCCTACCAACGGGGTTCACCGGGGAGCTGTTTTTT.

This clonotype was seen only a few times. This chain connects TRBV15 to TRBJ2-3; 15 nucleotides agree with TRBD2. The CDR3 contains 18 residues. Germline V gene sequence: CDR1 LNHNV, CDR2 YYDKDF (reference sequence). Losses at the gene ends were 0 bases for V and 5 bases for J; bases not matched to a gene: 6. The chain's CDR3 is CATSREGPGLAGGDTQYF. The CDR3 nucleotides read TGTGCCACCAGCAGAGAAGGGCCGGGACTAGCGGGAGGAGATACGCAGTATTTT.

Written as DNA, the CDR3 is TGTGCCAGCAGCTTATTCTGGAACACTGAAGCTTTCTTT. It encodes CASSLFWNTEAFF. The chain has TRBV7-9 and TRBJ1-1; no clear D. The CDR3 sequence is 13 residues long. CDR1 and CDR2 from the germline V gene are SEHNR and FQNEAQ (reference sequence). V shed 2 bases and J shed 1 base, with 5 bases lying between them.

This clonotype was detected once. This chain connects TRBV9 to TRBJ2-1; D is possibly TRBD2 (5 bases). This CDR3 comprises 13 residues. V was clipped by 4 bases and J by 8 bases, with 13 bases between them. Germline-derived CDR1 and CDR2 are SGDLS and YYNGEE. The CDR3 nucleotides are TGTGCCAGCAGCCCCCCTAGGGAGCATGAGCAGTTCTTC. Translating gives CASSPPREHEQFF.

The chain employs TRBV4-1 and TRBJ2-5; 10 bases are a match to TRBD2. Germline trimming cut 3 bases from V and 1 base from J; bases unmatched to any gene: 8. Germline values: CDR1 MGHRA, CDR2 YSYEKL. The CDR3 has 17 residues. The CDR3 sequence: CASSHLTSGVRQETQYF. For the CDR3, the DNA is TGCGCCAGCAGCCACCTTACTAGCGGGGTGCGCCAAGAGACCCAGTACTTC.

The chain employs TRBV6-2 or TRBV6-3 and TRBJ2-5; D unclear. This CDR3 contains 16 residues. CDR1 and CDR2 from the germline V gene are MNHEY and SVGEGT. V lost 0 bases and J 4 bases, leaving 15 bases between the germline ends. The CDR3 region is CASSYSSFRVGETQYF. The DNA of the CDR3 is TGTGCCAGCAGTTACTCGAGTTTCCGGGTTGGAGAGACCCAGTACTTC.

This clonotype has a handful of counts. The germline gene is not matched at one end of the junction; a read error may be the cause. V gene TRBV7-7 combines with J gene TRBJ2-1; D call uncertain. The CDR3 totals 13 residues. Per the germline V gene, CDR1 is SSHAT and CDR2 is FNYEAQ (reference sequence). The CDR3 here is CASSTLGGPRQFF. CDR3 sequence (DNA): TGTGCTAGCAGCACCCTCGGTGGTCCGCGGCAGTTCTTC.

In this sample, this clonotype turned up many times. V is TRBV14 and J is TRBJ2-6, with 8 bases fitting TRBD1. The CDR3 covers 17 residues. Germline CDR1 is SGHDN and CDR2 is FVKESK. J was trimmed by 0 bases and V by 6 bases; bases with no gene match: 7. CDR3 in amino acids: CASSTGQALSGANVLTF. The DNA for the CDR3 is TGTGCCAGCAGTACGGGACAGGCCCTCTCTGGGGCCAACGTCCTGACTTTC.

In this sample, this clonotype turned up a few times. The chain has TRBV4-1 and TRBJ2-1; TRBD2 is a possible D gene (6 bases). The CDR3 length is 23 residues. Germline CDR1 and CDR2: MGHRA and YSYEKL. The V end was cut by 0 bases, the J end by 2 bases, with 32 bases between. CDR3 loop: CASSQDPATIPSYALATYNEQFF. In DNA form, the CDR3 reads TGCGCCAGCAGCCAAGATCCAGCTACGATCCCCTCGTACGCCCTAGCGACCTACAATGAGCAGTTCTTC.

This clonotype was picked up a small number of times. The chain recombines TRBV28 with TRBJ1-6; 7 nucleotides line up with TRBD1. Germline V CDR1 and CDR2: MDHEN, SYDVKM. The CDR3 runs 13 residues. Trimming cost V 2 bases and J 9 bases; bases outside gene matches: 1. The CDR3 coding sequence is TGTGCCAGCAGTTTAGACAGGGTTTCACCCCTCCACTTT. It codes for CASSLDRVSPLHF.

This chain links TRBV20-1 with TRBJ2-7; TRBD2 aligns across 12 bases. The CDR3 spans 13 residues. Germline V gene data show CDR1 as DFQATT and CDR2 as SNEGSKA (reference sequence). With V trimmed by 7 bases and J by 3 bases, 4 bases remained unmatched. CDR3 amino acids: CSVPTSGGYEQYF. The CDR3 region has the DNA TGCAGTGTTCCGACTAGCGGGGGCTACGAGCAGTACTTC.

The gene calls are TRBV4-1 and TRBJ1-5, with D maybe TRBD1 (6 bases). In germline, CDR1 is MGHRA, CDR2 YSYEKL. Trimming pared 3 bases from V and 1 base from J, leaving 28 bases between. The CDR3 covers 21 residues. The CDR3 here is CASSHSTGTHSHEGSNQPQHF. The DNA for the CDR3 is TGCGCCAGCAGCCATTCGACCGGGACACACTCCCATGAGGGAAGCAATCAGCCCCAGCATTTT.

The rearrangement links TRBV20-1 to TRBJ2-5, with 13 bases aligning to TRBD2. Gene TRBJ2-7 matches the end of the DNA better, so the J call may be wrong. This CDR3 has 15 amino acids. Per the germline V gene, CDR1 is DFQATT and CDR2 is SNEGSKA (reference sequence). The CDR3 sequence is CSATTSGRAIYEQYF. The CDR3 DNA reads as TGCAGTGCTACCACTAGCGGGAGGGCGATTTACGAGCAGTACTTC.

The rearrangement uses TRBV2 and TRBJ2-2; 8 nucleotides agree with TRBD1. Trimming took 11 bases from V and 6 from J; bases not matched to a gene: 11. Germline V gives CDR1 SNHLY, CDR2 FYNNEI. CDR3 length: 14 amino acids. Written as DNA, the CDR3 is TGTGCCGGAAAACAGGGGGGTTTCGCCGGGGAGCTGTTTTTT. Translated: CAGKQGGFAGELFF.